These 19 T cell receptor beta chains share one sample of origin, sequenced in a study of cytomegalovirus exposure and HLA in healthy donors. In the PCR, 60 Vbeta and 13 Jbeta primers were used. Data came from immunoSEQ multiplex PCR; TCRdb stores just in-frame clones and leaves some out. The table gives about 79,000 clones; the top ten clones make up 4.6% of it. The source material was PBMCs. These receptors were collected from a man aged 25 to 45 in good health and CMV-seronegative.

The J gene is TRBJ2-1, the V gene TRBV6-6, with D possibly being TRBD2 (6 bases). The CDR3 is 13 amino acids. Trimming cost V 7 bases and J 7 bases, with 14 bases left between them. Germline V lookup: CDR1 MNHNY, CDR2 SVGAGI (reference sequence). The CDR3 DNA follows: TGTGCCAGCACTTCCGGGAGTTGGAATGAGCAGTTCTTC. It is translated as CASTSGSWNEQFF.

The rearrangement joins TRBV6-1 to TRBJ1-4; no reliable D call. Trimming stripped 0 bases from V and 3 bases from J, with 14 bases between. The CDR3 runs 17 residues. Germline V gives CDR1 MNHNS, CDR2 SASEGT. The CDR3 sequence: CASSEALQVGANEKLFF. The CDR3 coding sequence is TGTGCCAGCAGTGAAGCGCTCCAGGTCGGTGCTAATGAAAAACTGTTTTTT.

About this clone itself: This sample also contains other DNA sequences that code for the same CDR3. The chain links TRBV25-1 to TRBJ2-5; D is ambiguous. CDR1 and CDR2 (germline): MGHDK, SYGVNS. V dropped 5 bases and J dropped 1 base, with 8 bases sitting between them. The CDR3 loop spans 13 amino acids. CDR3 protein: CASSRQFQETQYF. CDR3 coding DNA: TGTGCCAGCAGTCGCCAGTTCCAAGAGACCCAGTACTTC. The complete variable domain, with remaining parts taken from reference TRBV25-1 and TRBJ2-5, reads EADIYQTPRYLVIGTGKKITLECSQTMGHDKMYWYQQDPGMELHLIHYSYGVNSTEKGDLSSESTVSRIRTEHFPLTLESARPSHTSQYLCASSRQFQETQYFGPGTRLLVL.

The J gene is TRBJ1-2, the V gene TRBV19; TRBD1 matches 9 bases. V trimming: 4 bases; J trimming: 8 bases; junction bases outside the gene matches: 17. The CDR3 has 17 residues. Germline assignment: CDR1 LNHDA and CDR2 SQIVND (reference sequence). The CDR3 reads CASSTRHGGTGSYGYTF. CDR3 coding DNA: TGTGCCAGTAGTACCCGTCACGGGGGGACAGGGTCTTACGGCTACACCTTC.

The chain uses TRBV29-1 and TRBJ2-5, with D possibly being TRBD2 (5 bases). The J call is doubtful: the DNA matches TRBJ2-7 better. CDR3 length: 13 residues. Germline loops: CDR1 SQVTM, CDR2 ANQGSEA. The CDR3 is CSVGGLISYEQYF. CDR3 bases: TGCAGCGTTGGAGGACTGATCTCCTACGAGCAGTACTTC.

The chain recombines TRBV18 with TRBJ2-1, with D perhaps TRBD2 (6 bases). CDR3 length: 17 residues. The V end lost 4 bases, the J end lost 7 bases, and 23 bases lay between the germline ends. Germline V gene sequence: CDR1 KGHSH, CDR2 LQKENI. The DNA of the CDR3 is TGTGCCAGCTCACGCTCCCGACTAGAGGGGTTCGGGAATGAGCAGTTCTTC. Translated: CASSRSRLEGFGNEQFF.

The chain couples TRBV6-1 to TRBJ2-7, with 8 nucleotides matching TRBD2. Looked up from germline, CDR1 is MNHNS and CDR2 is SASEGT. V lost 2 bases, J lost 3 bases, and 6 bases stayed unmatched. This CDR3 comprises 15 residues. DNA for the CDR3: TGTGCCAGCAGTGAAACCGGGACTAGTAACTACGAGCAGTACTTC. It yields the protein CASSETGTSNYEQYF.

This sequence joins TRBV12-5 and TRBJ1-1; D is perhaps TRBD1 (5 bases). Germline loops: CDR1 LGHNT, CDR2 FRNRAP. The CDR3 spans 16 residues. V lost 0 bases, J lost 6 bases, and 17 bases lay in between. Written as DNA, the CDR3 is TGTGCTAGTGGTTTGGTATATACAGGAGTTGTTCCTGAAGCTTTCTTT. It translates to CASGLVYTGVVPEAFF.

V and J are TRBV19 and TRBJ2-2, with D uncertain. The CDR3 contains 14 residues. Germline V gene sequence: CDR1 LNHDA, CDR2 SQIVND (reference sequence). The ends were cut back, 4 bases at V and 0 bases at J, with 6 bases in the middle. CDR3 loop: CASSSGPNTGELFF. The CDR3 DNA is TGTGCCAGTAGTAGTGGGCCGAACACCGGGGAGCTGTTTTTT.

The chain carries TRBV9 and TRBJ1-2, with 8 bases matching TRBD1. CDR1 SGDLS and CDR2 YYNGEE come from the germline V gene. This CDR3 is 14 amino acids long. V lost 3 bases to trimming and J lost 4 bases; unmatched junction nucleotides: 5. This CDR3 reads CASSGHRGTYGYTF. The CDR3 DNA is TGTGCCAGCAGCGGTCACAGGGGGACCTATGGCTACACCTTC.

J is TRBJ2-7 and V is TRBV28; 11 bases align to TRBD2. With 6 bases clipped from V and 2 bases from J, the junction kept 3 bases outside the gene matches. In germline, CDR1 is MDHEN, CDR2 SYDVKM. The CDR3 is 14 residues long. The CDR3 is CASSELAGAYEQYF. The CDR3 region has the DNA TGTGCCAGCAGCGAACTAGCGGGAGCCTACGAGCAGTACTTC. The full variable domain, with the rest looked up from reference TRBV28 and TRBJ2-7, is DVKVTQSSRYLVKRTGEKVFLECVQDMDHENMFWYRQDPGLGLRLIYFSYDVKMKEKGDIPEGYSVSREKKERFSLILESASTNQTSMYLCASSELAGAYEQYFGPGTRLTVT.

The chain carries TRBV18 and TRBJ2-1; the D gene is possibly TRBD2 (6 bases). V dropped 3 bases and J dropped 2 bases, with 11 bases sitting between them. Germline CDR1 is KGHSH and CDR2 is LQKENI. The CDR3 totals 15 residues. This CDR3 is CASSPNGGAYNEQFF. The CDR3 coding sequence is TGTGCCAGCTCACCGAATGGCGGGGCCTACAATGAGCAGTTCTTC.

This sequence joins TRBV4-2 and TRBJ2-7, with TRBD1 matching 7 bases. Germline assignment: CDR1 LGHNA and CDR2 YNFKEQ. Losses at the gene ends were 0 bases for V and 2 bases for J; bases not matched to a gene: 7. The CDR3 sequence is 16 residues long. The CDR3 sequence is CASSQDFRQGAYEQYF. CDR3 DNA sequence: TGTGCCAGCAGCCAAGATTTCCGACAGGGTGCCTACGAGCAGTACTTC.

V is TRBV5-6 and J is TRBJ2-7, with D hard to call. Germline V gene sequence: CDR1 SGHDT, CDR2 YYEEEE. Trimming took off 2 bases at V and 0 bases at J, with 9 bases between the two ends. This CDR3 has 14 residues. The CDR3 spells CASSFDWSSYEQYF. The DNA for the CDR3 is TGTGCCAGCAGCTTCGACTGGTCCTCCTACGAGCAGTACTTC.

The rearrangement uses TRBV9 and TRBJ1-2, with D perhaps TRBD1 (5 bases). This CDR3 region has 13 residues. Trimming removed 2 bases at V and 7 bases at J, with 12 bases between. CDR1 is SGDLS and CDR2 is YYNGEE in the germline V gene. For the CDR3, the DNA is TGTGCCAGCAGCGTCTCCCGGGGGGGTGGCTACACCTTC. It codes for CASSVSRGGGYTF.

V and J are TRBV29-1 and TRBJ2-5, with 10 bases lining up with TRBD2. CDR1 SQVTM and CDR2 ANQGSEA come from the germline V gene. J lost 5 bases, V lost 4 bases, and 10 bases had no gene match. The CDR3 has 15 residues. The CDR3 reads CSVVVIAGGGETQYF. In DNA, the CDR3 is TGCAGCGTTGTGGTAATAGCGGGAGGTGGGGAGACCCAGTACTTC.

The chain carries TRBV18 and TRBJ2-5; 7 nucleotides agree with TRBD2. Germline CDR1 reads KGHSH; CDR2 reads LQKENI. CDR3 length: 15 residues. The J segment lost 5 bases and the V segment lost 2 bases, leaving 8 bases of the junction unmatched. The CDR3 sequence is CASSPAGGSKETQYF. The CDR3 bases are TGTGCCAGCTCACCAGCTGGCGGGAGCAAGGAGACCCAGTACTTC.

This chain connects TRBV9 to TRBJ2-7; 8 bases agree with TRBD1. The CDR3 runs 15 residues. Per the germline V gene, CDR1 is SGDLS and CDR2 is YYNGEE. The V gene end was trimmed by 2 bases and the J gene end by 2 bases; junction bases not matched to a gene: 6. The CDR3 region has the DNA TGTGCCAGCAGCGTCCGGGACAGGCGGACCTACGAGCAGTACTTC. It yields the protein CASSVRDRRTYEQYF.

The chain combines TRBV10-3 with TRBJ2-3, with 8 bases matching TRBD1. V was pared by 10 bases and J by 0 bases, with 6 bases of the junction left unmatched. CDR3 size: 14 residues. Per the germline V gene, CDR1 is ENHRY and CDR2 is SYGVKD. The chain's CDR3 is CASTGTGSTDTQYF. Written as DNA, the CDR3 is TGTGCCAGCACCGGGACAGGAAGCACAGATACGCAGTATTTT.